The following is a T cell receptor beta chain sequence with its context. As yet, its antigen is unknown. The data are from a study of PD-1 blockade in classical Hodgkin lymphoma. Whole-study context: Patients were given intravenous nivolumab, 3 mg/kg, every 2 weeks. Study-level findings and limits: No one has yet defined what causes the repertoire differences, which may be disease activity or prior therapy.

The table came from immunoSEQ multiplex PCR; TCRdb's copy has only in-frame clones and leaves some out. The top ten hold 9.7% of the sample, which has some 63,000 clones, roughly 90% seen once. The CDR3 covers 14 residues. Trimming cost V 7 bases and J 5 bases, with 17 bases left between them. Germline V gene lookup returns CDR1 WSHSY and CDR2 SAAADI. Relapses following autologous stem cell transplantation were seen in all patients, with brentuximab vedotin exposure varying. The material sequenced was peripheral blood mononuclear cells (PBMCs), taken at baseline. The source is a human donor with classical Hodgkin lymphoma. The chain uses TRBV10-2 and TRBJ1-1, with D tentatively TRBD1 (6 bases). The CDR3 protein is CASTERRGFTEAFF. The DNA of the CDR3 is TGCGCCAGCACCGAGAGGAGGGGGTTTACTGAAGCTTTCTTT.